The T cell receptor (beta chain) described here comes from a study of blood T cell repertoires in COVID-19. Study in general: Samples came from the United States, Italy and Spain, spanning acute and convalescent COVID-19.

Germline assignment: CDR1 LGHDT and CDR2 YNNKEL (reference sequence). The CDR3 runs 14 residues. With V trimmed by 2 bases and J by 6 bases, 6 bases remained unmatched. Data came from immunoSEQ multiplex PCR; TCRdb stores just in-frame clones and leaves some out. The sample has tens of thousands of clones; about four fifths are singletons. The receptor's source is a woman of 80 years or more with active or convalescent COVID-19. The V and J genes are TRBV3-1 (or the pseudogene TRBV3-2) and TRBJ2-7, with 8 bases matching TRBD2. Sequencing was carried out using peripheral blood. The CDR3 sequence: CASSQTGTSPEQYF. In DNA, the CDR3 is TGTGCCAGCAGCCAAACCGGGACTAGTCCCGAGCAGTACTTC.